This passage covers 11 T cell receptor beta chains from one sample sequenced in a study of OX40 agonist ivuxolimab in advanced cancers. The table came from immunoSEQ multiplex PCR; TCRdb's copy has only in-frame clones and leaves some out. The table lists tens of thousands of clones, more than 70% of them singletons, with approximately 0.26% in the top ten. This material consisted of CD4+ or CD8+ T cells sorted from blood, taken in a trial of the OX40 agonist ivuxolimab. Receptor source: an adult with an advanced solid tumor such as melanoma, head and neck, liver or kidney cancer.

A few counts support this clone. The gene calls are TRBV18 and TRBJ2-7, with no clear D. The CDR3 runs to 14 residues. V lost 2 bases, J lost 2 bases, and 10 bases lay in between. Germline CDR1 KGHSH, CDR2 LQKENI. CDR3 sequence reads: CASSPDPPPYEQYF. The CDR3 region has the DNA TGTGCCAGCTCACCAGACCCTCCCCCCTACGAGCAGTACTTC. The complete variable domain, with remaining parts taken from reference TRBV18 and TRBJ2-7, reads NAGVMQNPRHLVRRRGQEARLRCSPMKGHSHVYWYRQLPEEGLKFMVYLQKENIIDESGMPKERFSAEFPKEGPSILRIQQVVRGDSAAYFCASSPDPPPYEQYFGPGTRLTVT.

In DNA form, the CDR3 reads TGTGCCAGCAGTTCTCTTTCCGGGGGGAGAAACAATGAGCAGTTCTTC. This codes for CASSSLSGGRNNEQFF. The chain combines TRBV6-6 with TRBJ2-1, with TRBD2 matching 7 bases. The germline gives CDR1 MNHNY, CDR2 SVGAGI (reference sequence). The junction had 11 bases not matched to a gene; V was cut back by 4 bases and J by 5 bases. The CDR3 sequence is 16 residues long.

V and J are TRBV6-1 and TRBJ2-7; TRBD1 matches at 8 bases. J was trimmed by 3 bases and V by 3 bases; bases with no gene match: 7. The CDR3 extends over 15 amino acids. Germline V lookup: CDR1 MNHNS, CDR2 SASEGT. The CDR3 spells CASSEPGQGSYEQYF. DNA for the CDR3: TGTGCCAGCAGTGAGCCCGGACAGGGTAGCTACGAGCAGTACTTC.

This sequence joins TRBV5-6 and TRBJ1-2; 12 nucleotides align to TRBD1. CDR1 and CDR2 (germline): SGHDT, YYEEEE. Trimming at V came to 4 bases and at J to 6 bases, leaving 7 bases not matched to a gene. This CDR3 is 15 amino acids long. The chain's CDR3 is CASSRPGQGADGYTF. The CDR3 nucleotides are TGTGCCAGCAGCAGACCGGGACAGGGGGCGGATGGCTACACCTTC.

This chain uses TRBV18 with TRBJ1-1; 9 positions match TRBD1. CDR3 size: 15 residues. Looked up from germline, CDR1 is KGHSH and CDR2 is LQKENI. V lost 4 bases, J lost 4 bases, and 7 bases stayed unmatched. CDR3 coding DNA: TGTGCCAGCTCACGGCCGGGACAGGGTGGCACTGAAGCTTTCTTT. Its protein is CASSRPGQGGTEAFF.

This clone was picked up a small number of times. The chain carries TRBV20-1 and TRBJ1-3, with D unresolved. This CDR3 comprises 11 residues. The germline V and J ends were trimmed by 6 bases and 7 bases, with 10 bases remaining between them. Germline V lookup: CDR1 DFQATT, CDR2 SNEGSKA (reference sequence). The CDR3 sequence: CSAPNSNTIYF. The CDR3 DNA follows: TGCAGTGCACCGAATTCGAACACCATATATTTT.

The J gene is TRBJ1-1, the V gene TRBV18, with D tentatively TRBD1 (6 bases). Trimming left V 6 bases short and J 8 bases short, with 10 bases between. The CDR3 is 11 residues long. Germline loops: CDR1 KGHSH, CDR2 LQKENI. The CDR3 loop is CASSRTAEAFF. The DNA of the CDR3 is TGTGCCAGCTCCCGGACAGCCGAAGCTTTCTTT.

The CDR3 nucleotides read TGTGCCAGCACCACGATTCAGACAGGGGGCTATGGCTACACCTTC. It yields the protein CASTTIQTGGYGYTF. The chain employs TRBV6-1 and TRBJ1-2, with 9 bases aligning to TRBD1. The germline V gene has CDR1 MNHNS and CDR2 SASEGT. CDR3 length equals 15 residues. Trimming took 7 bases from V and 4 from J; bases not matched to a gene: 10.

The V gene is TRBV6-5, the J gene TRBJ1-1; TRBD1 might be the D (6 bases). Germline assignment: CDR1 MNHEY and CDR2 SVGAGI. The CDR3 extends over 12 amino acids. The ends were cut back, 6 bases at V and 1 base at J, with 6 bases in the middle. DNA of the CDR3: TGTGCCAGCAGGGACAGGAACACTGAAGCTTTCTTT. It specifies CASRDRNTEAFF.

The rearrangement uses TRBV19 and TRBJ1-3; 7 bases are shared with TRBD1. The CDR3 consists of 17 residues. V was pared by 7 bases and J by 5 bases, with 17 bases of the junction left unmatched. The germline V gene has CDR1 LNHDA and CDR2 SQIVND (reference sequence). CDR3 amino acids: CASTYLPDRVTRNTIYF. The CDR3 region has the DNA TGTGCCAGTACCTACCTGCCTGACAGGGTTACAAGAAACACCATATATTTT.

CDR3 sequence: CTSRFAQSRANVLTF. DNA of the CDR3: TGCACCAGCAGATTCGCACAAAGTCGGGCCAACGTCCTGACTTTC. The chain joins TRBV1 to TRBJ2-6; TRBD1, the table's D call, was not compared with the DNA. TRBV1 is termed a pseudogene. This CDR3 spans 15 amino acids.